This T cell receptor beta chain was documented in a study of technical replicates of blood from a handful of donors. The sample holds one count of this clone. Only in-frame clones appear in the TCRdb table, and some are missing; sequencing was by immunoSEQ multiplex PCR. Here the sample spans tens of thousands of clones, approximately 97% being singletons. Sequencing was done on a sample of T cells isolated from PBMCs. The sequence was obtained from a human donor in good health.

Written as DNA, the CDR3 is TGTGCCAGCAGCTTGATACTAGGAGATACGCAGTATTTT. Translating it yields CASSLILGDTQYF. The chain is built from TRBV5-8 and TRBJ2-3; TRBD2 is a possible D gene (5 bases). Germline CDR1 and CDR2: SGHTS and YDEGEE. The CDR3 covers 13 residues. V gave up 1 base and J gave up 5 bases, with 8 bases separating them. The whole variable domain, filled in from reference TRBV5-8 and TRBJ2-3, reads EAGVTQSPTHLIKTRGQQATLRCSPISGHTSVYWYQQALGLGLQFLLWYDEGEERNRGNFPPRFSGRQFPNYSSELNVNALELEDSALYLCASSLILGDTQYFGPGTRLTVL.